Shown below are 32 T cell receptor beta chains from a single sample sequenced in a study of blood T cell repertoires in COVID-19. Profiled with immunoSEQ multiplex PCR; TCRdb holds only in-frame clones, not every one. Altogether fewer than 80,000 clones are present, under 95% being singletons, with the ten largest covering approximately 15%. Sequencing was performed on peripheral blood. The receptors originated from an elderly woman with active or convalescent COVID-19.

This clone is a singleton in its sample. This chain links TRBV5-4 with TRBJ2-5, with 12 bases matching TRBD1. The germline CDR1 and CDR2 sequences are SGHNT and YYREEE (reference sequence). The CDR3 consists of 16 residues. V trimming: 4 bases; J trimming: 5 bases; junction bases outside the gene matches: 9. CDR3 sequence: CASSTGTGGIGETQYF. The CDR3 region has the DNA TGTGCCAGCAGCACCGGGACAGGGGGCATAGGGGAGACCCAGTACTTC. Filled out from reference TRBV5-4 and TRBJ2-5, the complete variable domain reads ETGVTQSPTHLIKTRGQQVTLRCSSQSGHNTVSWYQQALGQGPQFIFQYYREEENGRGNFPPRFSGLQFPNYSSELNVNALELDDSALYLCASSTGTGGIGETQYFGPGTRLLVL.

The DNA of the CDR3 is TGTGCCAGCATGCGACAGGTCTCAACCTACGAGCAGTACTTC. It specifies CASMRQVSTYEQYF. The V call is TRBV2, the J call TRBJ2-7, with TRBD1 as a possible D gene (6 bases). This CDR3 comprises 14 residues. Germline assignment: CDR1 SNHLY and CDR2 FYNNEI. Trimming removed 7 bases at V and 2 bases at J, with 15 bases between.

The rearrangement links TRBV10-1 to TRBJ2-7, with 8 nucleotides matching TRBD1. The J segment lost 4 bases and the V segment lost 8 bases, leaving 16 bases of the junction unmatched. This CDR3 is 16 amino acids long. Germline V gene data show CDR1 as WNHNN and CDR2 as SYGVQD (reference sequence). CDR3 DNA sequence: TGCGCCAGCTATTACTCCTTCTCAGGGGGCGGTTACGAGCAGTACTTC. Translated: CASYYSFSGGGYEQYF.

The rearrangement links TRBV7-2 to TRBJ1-2, with 9 bases aligning to TRBD1. V lost 3 bases and J lost 5; bases outside the gene matches: 7. This CDR3 has 15 residues. Germline CDR1 reads SGHTA; CDR2 reads FQGNSA. The DNA for the CDR3 is TGTGCCAGCAGCTTTGGGACAGGGCTATGGTATGGCTACACCTTC. Protein: CASSFGTGLWYGYTF.

This rearrangement joins TRBV2 to TRBJ1-5; possibly TRBD1 for D (5 bases). The V end was cut by 4 bases, the J end by 2 bases, with 12 bases between. Germline V CDR1 and CDR2: SNHLY, FYNNEI. This CDR3 region has 15 residues. In DNA, the CDR3 is TGTGCCAGCAGTGTGGGAGGGGTTGGCAATCAGCCCCAGCATTTT. Translated: CASSVGGVGNQPQHF.

J is TRBJ2-5 and V is TRBV7-2; 13 bases fit TRBD2. The CDR3 spans 16 residues. Germline V gene sequence: CDR1 SGHTA, CDR2 FQGNSA. J gave up 2 bases and V 5 bases, and 5 bases lay outside the gene matches. The CDR3 DNA reads TGTGCCAGCAGCCCGGGACTAGCGGGGCCACAAGAGACCCAGTACTTC. It codes for CASSPGLAGPQETQYF.

V usage is TRBV28 and J usage is TRBJ1-2, with D uncertain. CDR1 and CDR2 from the germline V gene are MDHEN and SYDVKM. The CDR3 length is 15 residues. V lost 4 bases, J lost 1 base, and 13 bases lay in between. The CDR3 loop is CASSSPRAGNYGYTF. The CDR3 DNA reads TGTGCCAGCAGTTCCCCCCGGGCGGGTAACTATGGCTACACCTTC.

The chain carries TRBV6-1 and TRBJ1-5; 9 bases line up with TRBD1. The CDR3 has 17 amino acids. The V gene end was trimmed by 0 bases and the J gene end by 9 bases; junction bases not matched to a gene: 12. Germline assignment: CDR1 MNHNS and CDR2 SASEGT. CDR3 protein: CASSEAPRQGGLVPQHF. In DNA, the CDR3 is TGTGCCAGCAGTGAAGCGCCTCGACAGGGGGGTCTAGTGCCCCAGCATTTT.

The rearrangement uses TRBV11-3 and TRBJ2-1; D might be TRBD2 (5 bases). CDR1 is SGHNT, CDR2 YENEEA, per germline. The CDR3 contains 12 residues. The V end was cut by 9 bases, the J end by 5 bases, with 11 bases between. The CDR3 DNA reads TGTGCCAGTAGCATGAGGGACAATGAGCAGTTCTTC. Translation: CASSMRDNEQFF.

The V call is TRBV7-9, the J call TRBJ1-4, with no clear D. This CDR3 has 16 residues. The V end lost 5 bases, the J end lost 7 bases, and 20 bases lay between the germline ends. Germline lookup yields CDR1 SEHNR and CDR2 FQNEAQ (reference sequence). In DNA, the CDR3 is TGTGCCAGCAGCCCAATAGCCCGCCTCCTATCTGAAAAACTGTTTTTT. Translation gives CASSPIARLLSEKLFF.

This chain links TRBV6-2 or TRBV6-3 with TRBJ2-7; 10 nucleotides match TRBD1. The trim removed 5 bases at V and 8 bases at J, leaving 6 bases unmatched. The CDR3 runs to 13 residues. In germline, CDR1 is MNHEY, CDR2 SVGEGT. The CDR3 DNA reads TGTGCCAGCAGTCAACGGGACAGGGGACAGCAGTACTTC. Amino acid sequence: CASSQRDRGQQYF.

This sequence joins TRBV9 and TRBJ2-3; TRBD2 matches 10 bases. J gave up 7 bases and V 6 bases, and 8 bases lay outside the gene matches. Germline values: CDR1 SGDLS, CDR2 YYNGEE. CDR3 length: 14 amino acids. CDR3 sequence: CASTERGGSNTQYF. CDR3 nucleotides: TGTGCCAGCACCGAGCGGGGGGGCTCAAATACGCAGTATTTT.

The J gene is TRBJ2-5, the V gene TRBV7-9; TRBD2 matches 10 bases. CDR1 and CDR2 from the germline V gene are SEHNR and FQNEAQ (reference sequence). Trimming at V came to 2 bases and at J to 4 bases, leaving 7 bases not matched to a gene. The length of the CDR3 is 16 residues. The CDR3 here is CASSLRLAGARETQYF. CDR3 coding DNA: TGTGCCAGCAGCTTAAGGCTAGCGGGGGCTCGAGAGACCCAGTACTTC. Full variable domain (rest looked up from reference TRBV7-9 and TRBJ2-5): DTGVSQNPRHKITKRGQNVTFRCDPISEHNRLYWYRQTLGQGPEFLTYFQNEAQLEKSRLLSDRFSAERPKGSFSTLEIQRTEQGDSAMYLCASSLRLAGARETQYFGPGTRLLVL.

V is TRBV7-2 and J is TRBJ2-3; 11 positions agree with TRBD2. The CDR3 totals 13 residues. After removal of 1 base from V and 11 bases from J, the junction contained 2 bases not matched to a gene. The V gene's germline CDR1 is SGHTA and CDR2 FQGNSA. CDR3: CASSLGGLAGQYF. The CDR3 DNA is TGTGCCAGCAGCTTAGGCGGACTAGCGGGGCAGTATTTT.

This rearrangement joins TRBV15 to TRBJ2-3; 7 bases align to TRBD2. Germline-derived CDR1 and CDR2 are LNHNV and YYDKDF (reference sequence). Germline trimming cut 5 bases from V and 0 bases from J; bases unmatched to any gene: 5. CDR3 size: 15 residues. This chain's CDR3 is CATSQGRGSTDTQYF. DNA for the CDR3: TGTGCCACCAGCCAAGGGAGGGGAAGCACAGATACGCAGTATTTT.

V is TRBV15 and J is TRBJ1-5; D unresolved. V was clipped by 0 bases and J by 4 bases, with 10 bases between them. The CDR3 runs to 15 residues. The germline CDR1 and CDR2 sequences are LNHNV and YYDKDF (reference sequence). CDR3 nucleotides: TGTGCCACCAGCAGAGATTTAGGAGGGAATCAGCCCCAGCATTTT. It specifies CATSRDLGGNQPQHF.

The rearrangement links TRBV7-2 to TRBJ2-3, with 9 positions matching TRBD2. The CDR3 spans 17 residues. Looked up from germline, CDR1 is SGHTA and CDR2 is FQGNSA. Trimming at V came to 5 bases and at J to 3 bases, leaving 12 bases not matched to a gene. CDR3 in DNA: TGTGCCAGCAGCCCCAAAGCGGGGGGCCGAGGGACAGATACGCAGTATTTT. Translated, it gives CASSPKAGGRGTDTQYF.

The chain links TRBV24-1 to TRBJ2-1; D unresolved. Trimming took 4 bases from V and 6 from J, leaving 9 bases between them. The CDR3 covers 13 residues. The germline V gene encodes CDR1 KGHDR and CDR2 SFDVKD. The CDR3 region has the DNA TGTGCCACCAGTGAAGGTACAGTCAATGAGCAGTTCTTC. Translated: CATSEGTVNEQFF.

This clone was counted once. The CDR3 coding sequence is TGTGCCAGCACCGGACTAGCGGGGGGCACAGATACGCAGTATTTT. Protein sequence: CASTGLAGGTDTQYF. V is TRBV6-5 and J is TRBJ2-3, with 13 bases identical to TRBD2. After removal of 7 bases from V and 1 base from J, the junction contained 2 bases not matched to a gene. This CDR3 contains 15 residues. The germline V gene has CDR1 MNHEY and CDR2 SVGAGI.

The V call is TRBV6-2 or TRBV6-3, the J call TRBJ2-5, with a tentative D call TRBD2 (7 bases). Trimming shortened V by 4 bases and J by 2 bases, and 14 bases separated the two germline ends. Looked up from germline, CDR1 is MNHEY and CDR2 is SVGEGT. There are 15 residues in the CDR3. CDR3 region: CASSFPAGAQETQYF. CDR3 nucleotides: TGTGCCAGCAGTTTCCCCGCGGGGGCACAAGAGACCCAGTACTTC.

This clone was counted between two and nine times. The chain carries TRBV6-5 and TRBJ1-1, with D hard to call. CDR3 length: 14 residues. Trimming took 7 bases from V and 4 from J, leaving 16 bases between them. Germline V gene lookup returns CDR1 MNHEY and CDR2 SVGAGI. CDR3 in DNA: TGTGCCAGCAAGGCGCGGCCTTCCTTCACTGAAGCTTTCTTT. It specifies CASKARPSFTEAFF.

The genes are TRBV19 and TRBJ2-2; possible D gene TRBD1, 6 bases. In germline, CDR1 is LNHDA, CDR2 SQIVND (reference sequence). Trimming removed 10 bases from V and 1 base from J, with 16 bases in between. CDR3 size: 15 residues. The CDR3 DNA sequence: TGTGCCACCAAGGCCGGGACAATGAACACCGGGGAGCTGTTTTTT. Protein product: CATKAGTMNTGELFF.

This clone was seen just once. The chain couples TRBV27 to TRBJ2-7; tentatively, D is TRBD1 (5 bases). This CDR3 has 15 residues. The V end was cut by 5 bases, the J end by 3 bases, with 17 bases between. The germline CDR1 and CDR2 sequences are MNHEY and SMNVEV (reference sequence). For the CDR3, the DNA is TGTGCCAGCAGTACAGGCCTTGTAGGGGTCTACGAGCAGTACTTC. Translating gives CASSTGLVGVYEQYF.

The chain combines TRBV23-1 with TRBJ2-7; TRBD2 agrees at 10 bases. TRBV23-1 is an ORF; its function is uncertain. This CDR3 spans 15 amino acids. V gave up 2 bases and J gave up 3 bases; unmatched junction bases: 4. CDR3 region: CASSQRRTSGYEQYF. The CDR3 DNA reads as TGCGCCAGCAGTCAAAGGAGGACTAGCGGCTACGAGCAGTACTTC.

This chain uses TRBV29-1 with TRBJ1-5; maybe TRBD1 (6 bases). V was trimmed by 6 bases and J by 6 bases, leaving 12 bases between them. The CDR3 is 12 residues long. Germline-derived CDR1 and CDR2 are SQVTM and ANQGSEA. The CDR3 sequence: CSVRGGGQPQHF. The CDR3 DNA sequence: TGCAGCGTCAGGGGTGGCGGTCAGCCCCAGCATTTT.

The chain couples TRBV11-2 to TRBJ1-4; D is ambiguous. Trimming took 5 bases from V and 7 from J, leaving 11 bases between them. The germline CDR1 and CDR2 sequences are SGHAT and FQNNGV. The CDR3 spans 13 residues. The CDR3 DNA follows: TGTGCCAGCAGCGCCCGACAACGTGAAAAACTGTTTTTT. Translating it yields CASSARQREKLFF.

J is TRBJ2-1 and V is TRBV18, with TRBD1 matching over 10 bases. Looked up from germline, CDR1 is KGHSH and CDR2 is LQKENI. After removal of 3 bases from V and 10 bases from J, the junction contained 18 bases not matched to a gene. CDR3 length: 18 amino acids. The CDR3 spells CASSPSTSGTGVAQEQFF. The CDR3 region has the DNA TGTGCCAGCTCACCGTCGACCTCCGGGACAGGGGTCGCCCAGGAGCAGTTCTTC.

The chain is built from TRBV6-5 and TRBJ2-7; D possibly corresponds to TRBD2 (6 bases). The V gene's germline CDR1 is MNHEY and CDR2 SVGAGI. The CDR3 is made up of 14 amino acids. The germline V and J ends were trimmed by 1 base and 4 bases, with 11 bases remaining between them. The CDR3 DNA follows: TGTGCCAGCAGTTACTTTAGCGGCTCTTACGAGCAGTACTTC. It encodes CASSYFSGSYEQYF.

The genes are TRBV10-3 and TRBJ1-5; D call uncertain. V gave up 3 bases and J gave up 0 bases, with 9 bases separating them. CDR3 length: 15 amino acids. The germline V gene encodes CDR1 ENHRY and CDR2 SYGVKD. The CDR3: CAISEAGYSNQPQHF. CDR3 nucleotides: TGTGCCATCAGTGAAGCAGGCTATAGCAATCAGCCCCAGCATTTT.

The genes are TRBV6-5 and TRBJ2-7; 7 positions match TRBD2. V was pared by 7 bases and J by 2 bases, with 11 bases of the junction left unmatched. The CDR3 is 15 residues long. Germline V CDR1 and CDR2: MNHEY, SVGAGI. CDR3 protein: CASTKAGLGAYEQYF. Written as DNA, the CDR3 is TGTGCCAGCACCAAAGCGGGGCTGGGGGCCTACGAGCAGTACTTC.

The rearrangement links TRBV7-9 to TRBJ2-5, with TRBD1 matching 8 bases. The CDR3 is 15 amino acids. Germline V lookup: CDR1 SEHNR, CDR2 FQNEAQ (reference sequence). The J segment lost 2 bases and the V segment lost 6 bases, leaving 8 bases of the junction unmatched. The CDR3 region has the DNA TGTGCCAGCAGGGTAGGACAGGGAGGTCAAGAGACCCAGTACTTC. It yields the protein CASRVGQGGQETQYF.

CDR3 in DNA: TGTGCCAGCAGTGAATCGACTGCTGCCGGGACCCAGTACTTC. Its protein product is CASSESTAAGTQYF. The J gene is TRBJ2-5, the V gene TRBV2, with D unresolved. Germline assignment: CDR1 SNHLY and CDR2 FYNNEI. The CDR3 is 14 amino acids. The V end was cut by 2 bases, the J end by 7 bases, with 14 bases between.